A single sample gave rise to the 9 T cell receptor beta chains below, sequenced in a study of T cells after yellow fever vaccination. From the 5' RACE reads, TCRdb called clonotypes with MiXCR, one entry per CDR3 protein. The profile shows 620,000 or so distinct CDR3 sequences, roughly an eighth of them singletons. Sequenced material: PBMCs, taken on the day of the yellow fever booster vaccination. These receptors came from a man under 40 who received the YFV17D yellow fever vaccine.

This clonotype turned up a few times. This chain uses TRBV4-3 with TRBJ2-3; 10 bases fit TRBD2. The V segment lost 1 base and the J segment 0 bases; nucleotides outside the gene matches: 13. Germline V gene lookup returns CDR1 LGHNA and CDR2 YSLEER. This CDR3 comprises 20 residues. The CDR3 DNA reads as TGCGCCAGCAGCCAAGGACAACTAGCGGGAATAGCCCTGAGCACAGATACGCAGTATTTT. As protein: CASSQGQLAGIALSTDTQYF.

This clonotype was picked up many times. The genes are TRBV9 and TRBJ1-6; D call uncertain. Germline lookup yields CDR1 SGDLS and CDR2 YYNGEE. This CDR3 comprises 14 residues. V lost 2 bases, J lost 7 bases, and 10 bases lay in between. CDR3 coding DNA: TGTGCCAGCAGCGTCTCGGACGTAAATTCACCCCTCCACTTT. This encodes CASSVSDVNSPLHF.

In its sample, this clonotype was seen a few times. The genes are TRBV5-4 and TRBJ2-3; 9 bases are shared with TRBD2. The length of the CDR3 is 16 residues. Unmatched junction bases numbered 10, after V lost 3 bases and J lost 5 bases. Germline CDR1 SGHNT, CDR2 YYREEE (reference sequence). CDR3 amino acids: CASSSKREAVQDTQYF. As DNA, the CDR3 is TGTGCCAGCAGCTCCAAGCGGGAGGCGGTTCAAGATACGCAGTATTTT.

V and J are TRBV7-9 and TRBJ2-7; D perhaps matches TRBD2 (5 bases). This CDR3 is built from 15 residues. The germline V gene has CDR1 SEHNR and CDR2 FQNEAQ (reference sequence). V shed 5 bases and J shed 4 bases, with 18 bases lying between them. For the CDR3, the DNA is TGTGCCAGCAGCCCTCCGGCGGGTCCGGGATACGAGCAGTACTTC. This encodes CASSPPAGPGYEQYF.

This clonotype has just a few counts. The V gene is TRBV6-2 or TRBV6-3, the J gene TRBJ2-1; TRBD2 aligns across 15 bases. V gave up 0 bases and J gave up 8 bases; unmatched junction bases: 8. In germline, CDR1 is MNHEY, CDR2 SVGEGT. CDR3 length: 18 amino acids. CDR3 loop: CASSYSASGTSGRYEQFF. The CDR3 region has the DNA TGTGCCAGCAGTTACTCAGCTTCGGGGACTAGCGGGAGGTATGAGCAGTTCTTC.

This sequence joins TRBV4-3 and TRBJ2-2; no clear D. The V gene's germline CDR1 is LGHNA and CDR2 YSLEER. The CDR3 consists of 15 residues. Trimming removed 7 bases from V and 1 base from J, with 13 bases in between. CDR3 loop: CASTPGIGNTGELFF. The CDR3 DNA reads TGCGCCAGCACTCCTGGGATAGGGAACACCGGGGAGCTGTTTTTT.

This clonotype was seen only a few times. The chain is built from TRBV6-2 or TRBV6-3 and TRBJ2-1; 8 bases are shared with TRBD1. Per the germline V gene, CDR1 is MNHEY and CDR2 is SVGEGT. Trimming removed 4 bases from V and 0 bases from J; junction bases left unmatched: 14. The CDR3 loop spans 19 amino acids. The CDR3 region is CASSSPDRASQSSYNEQFF. CDR3 in DNA: TGTGCCAGCAGTTCTCCGGACAGGGCATCCCAAAGCTCCTACAATGAGCAGTTCTTC.

This clonotype came up a few times. The V call is TRBV2, the J call TRBJ2-2, with D maybe TRBD1 (6 bases). With 6 bases removed from V and 0 bases from J, the gap between germline ends came to 14 bases. The CDR3 contains 16 residues. Germline V CDR1 and CDR2: SNHLY, FYNNEI. The CDR3 sequence: CASRRGQTSNTGELFF. CDR3 coding DNA: TGTGCCAGCAGACGAGGACAGACGTCGAACACCGGGGAGCTGTTTTTT.

J is TRBJ2-3 and V is TRBV6-5; the D is unclear. Looked up from germline, CDR1 is MNHEY and CDR2 is SVGAGI. The V and J ends lost 0 bases and 4 bases respectively, with 8 bases between them. The CDR3 covers 14 residues. In nucleotides, the CDR3 is TGTGCCAGCAGTTACTCTAAGGCCCCAGATACGCAGTATTTT. Translation gives CASSYSKAPDTQYF.